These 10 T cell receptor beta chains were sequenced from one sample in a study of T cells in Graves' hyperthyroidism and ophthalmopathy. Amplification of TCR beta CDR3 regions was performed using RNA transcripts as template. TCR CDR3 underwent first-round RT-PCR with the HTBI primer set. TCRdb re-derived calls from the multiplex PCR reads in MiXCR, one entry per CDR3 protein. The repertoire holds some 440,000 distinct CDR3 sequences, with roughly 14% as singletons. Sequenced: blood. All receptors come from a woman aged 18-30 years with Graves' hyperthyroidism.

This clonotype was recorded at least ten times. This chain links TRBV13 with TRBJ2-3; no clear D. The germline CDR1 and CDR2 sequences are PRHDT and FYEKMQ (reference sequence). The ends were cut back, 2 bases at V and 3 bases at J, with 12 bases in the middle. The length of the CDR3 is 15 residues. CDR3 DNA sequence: TGTGCCAGCAGCTTACAGATAACTCATACAGATACGCAGTATTTT. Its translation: CASSLQITHTDTQYF.

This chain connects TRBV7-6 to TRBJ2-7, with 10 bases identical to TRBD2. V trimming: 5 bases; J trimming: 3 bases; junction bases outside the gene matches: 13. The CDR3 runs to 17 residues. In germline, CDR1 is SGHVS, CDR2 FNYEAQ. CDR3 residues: CASSRASGSFMGYEQYF. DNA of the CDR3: TGTGCCAGCAGCCGGGCTAGCGGGAGTTTTATGGGCTACGAGCAGTACTTC.

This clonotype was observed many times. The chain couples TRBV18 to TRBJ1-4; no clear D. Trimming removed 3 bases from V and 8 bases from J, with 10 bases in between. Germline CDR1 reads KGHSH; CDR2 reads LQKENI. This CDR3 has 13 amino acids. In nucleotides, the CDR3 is TGTGCCAGCTCACCTGGCTACGGCGAAAAACTGTTTTTT. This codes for CASSPGYGEKLFF.

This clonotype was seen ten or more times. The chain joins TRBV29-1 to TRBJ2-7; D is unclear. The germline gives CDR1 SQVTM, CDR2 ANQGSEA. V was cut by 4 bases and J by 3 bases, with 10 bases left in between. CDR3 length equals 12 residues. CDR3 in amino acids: CSVGMTIYEQYF. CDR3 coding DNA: TGCAGCGTTGGAATGACCATCTACGAGCAGTACTTC.

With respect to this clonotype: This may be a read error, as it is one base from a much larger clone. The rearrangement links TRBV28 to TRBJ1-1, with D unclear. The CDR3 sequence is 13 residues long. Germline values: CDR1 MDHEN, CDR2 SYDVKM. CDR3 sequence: CPSSSPDPTEAFF. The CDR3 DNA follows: TGTCCCAGCAGTTCCCCGGACCCTACTGAAGCTTTCTTT.

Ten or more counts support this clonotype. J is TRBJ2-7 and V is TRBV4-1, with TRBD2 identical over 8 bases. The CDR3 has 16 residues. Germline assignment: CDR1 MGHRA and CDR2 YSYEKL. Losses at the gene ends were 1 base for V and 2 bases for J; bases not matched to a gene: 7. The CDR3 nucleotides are TGCGCCAGCAGCCAAGCGAGCAGCGGGGGAACCTACGAGCAGTACTTC. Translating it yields CASSQASSGGTYEQYF.

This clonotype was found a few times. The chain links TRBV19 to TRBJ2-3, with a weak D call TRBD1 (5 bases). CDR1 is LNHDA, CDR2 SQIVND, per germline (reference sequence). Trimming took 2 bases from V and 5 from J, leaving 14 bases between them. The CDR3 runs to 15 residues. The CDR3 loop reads CASSIQGIWKDTQYF. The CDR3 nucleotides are TGTGCCAGTAGTATACAGGGAATATGGAAAGATACGCAGTATTTT.

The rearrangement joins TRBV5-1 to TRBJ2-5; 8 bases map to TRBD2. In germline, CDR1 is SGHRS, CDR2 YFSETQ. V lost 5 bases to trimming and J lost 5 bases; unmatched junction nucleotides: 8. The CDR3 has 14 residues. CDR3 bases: TGCGCCAGCAGTTCCCGGGGGGGCGTCGAGACCCAGTACTTC. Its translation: CASSSRGGVETQYF. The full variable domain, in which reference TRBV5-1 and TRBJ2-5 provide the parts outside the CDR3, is KAGVTQTPRYLIKTRGQQVTLSCSPISGHRSVSWYQQTPGQGLQFLFEYFSETQRNKGNFPGRFSGRQFSNSRSEMNVSTLELGDSALYLCASSSRGGVETQYFGPGTRLLVL.

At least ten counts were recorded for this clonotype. CDR3 DNA: TGCAGCGCCGAAAGGGGCTCTACAGCTAACTATGGCTACACCTTC. Residues: CSAERGSTANYGYTF. V gene TRBV29-1 combines with J gene TRBJ1-2; a possible D gene is TRBD1 (5 bases). CDR3 size: 15 residues. V shed 7 bases and J shed 0 bases, with 18 bases lying between them. Germline V lookup: CDR1 SQVTM, CDR2 ANQGSEA.

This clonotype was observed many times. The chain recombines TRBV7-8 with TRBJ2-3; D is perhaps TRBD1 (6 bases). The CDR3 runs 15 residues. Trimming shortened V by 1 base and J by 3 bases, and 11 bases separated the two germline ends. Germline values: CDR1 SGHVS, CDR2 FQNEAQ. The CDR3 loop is CASSLVQGGTDTQYF. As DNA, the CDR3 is TGTGCCAGCAGCTTAGTACAGGGCGGGACAGATACGCAGTATTTT.